This T cell receptor (beta chain) was sequenced for a study of shared clonotypes between healthy human individuals. Across the study: Samples came from a couple of female and three male donors aged 18 to 49. Study-level results: Expectations were that clonotype sharing among donors would be affected by sequencing depth.

Trimming left V 7 bases short and J 5 bases short, with 13 bases between. CDR1 SGHRS and CDR2 YFSETQ come from the germline V gene. The CDR3 loop spans 13 amino acids. For this clone: Its antigen is unidentified.

Profiled with immunoSEQ multiplex PCR; TCRdb holds only in-frame clones, not every one. The table lists about 490,000 clones, 79% of them singletons, with approximately 12% in the top ten. Unsorted samples used about 90 million PBMCs for genomic DNA. Sequencing input: PBMCs. This receptor was taken from a woman in her 40s in good health. Some clones in this sample may be carry-over from other donors' samples. The rearrangement joins TRBV5-1 to TRBJ2-1; D might be TRBD1 (6 bases). CDR3 in DNA: TGCGCCAGCCGAGAGGGGGTTAACAATGAGCAGTTCTTC. This gives the protein CASREGVNNEQFF.